The clone carrying this T cell receptor beta chain has only a few counts. Its antigen remains unknown. With 1 base removed from V and 4 bases from J, the gap between germline ends came to 10 bases. Germline V gene lookup returns CDR1 LGHDT and CDR2 YNNKEL (reference sequence). The CDR3 has 14 residues. The entry originates in a study of blood T cells in healthy people across ages. Study as a whole: Per two T cells, template switching captured roughly one barcoded beta molecule.

Study-wide points: Diversity of TCR beta per million T cells declined in a roughly linear way with age.

Through a sample-barcoded 5' primer and a J-beta primer mix, a second PCR was run for 7 to 11 cycles. TCRdb called the 5' RACE reads again in MiXCR, with one record for every CDR3 protein. The data contain over 950,000 distinct CDR3 sequences, around two fifths of them singletons. Healthy individuals of Caucasian origin from Russia, aged about 6 to 100, served as donors. Total RNA, at least 5.5 micrograms per sample, was extracted from PBMCs. The rearrangement uses TRBV3-1 and TRBJ1-1; D unresolved. Sequenced material: blood. The TCR sequence derives from a young man in good health. CDR3 sequence reads: CASSQGRVSTEAFF. CDR3 DNA sequence: TGTGCCAGCAGCCAAGGGAGGGTGAGCACTGAAGCTTTCTTT.